The T cell receptor beta chain described here comes from a study of OX40 agonist ivuxolimab in advanced cancers. Sequenced by immunoSEQ multiplex PCR; TCRdb stores in-frame clones only, minus some. The sample records tens of thousands of clones, around 86% being singletons. V dropped 9 bases and J dropped 10; count of bases not matched to a gene: 11. This CDR3 contains 13 residues. CDR1 and CDR2 (germline): LNHDA, SQIVND (reference sequence). The sequencing used CD4+ or CD8+ T cells sorted from blood, collected in a trial of the OX40 agonist ivuxolimab. The rearrangement joins TRBV19 to TRBJ1-4; 7 nucleotides match TRBD1. The sequence was obtained from an adult with an advanced solid tumor such as melanoma, head and neck, liver or kidney cancer. In DNA form, the CDR3 reads TGTGCCAGCGCCGGGACAGACATTTTAAAACTGTTTTTT. This gives the protein CASAGTDILKLFF.